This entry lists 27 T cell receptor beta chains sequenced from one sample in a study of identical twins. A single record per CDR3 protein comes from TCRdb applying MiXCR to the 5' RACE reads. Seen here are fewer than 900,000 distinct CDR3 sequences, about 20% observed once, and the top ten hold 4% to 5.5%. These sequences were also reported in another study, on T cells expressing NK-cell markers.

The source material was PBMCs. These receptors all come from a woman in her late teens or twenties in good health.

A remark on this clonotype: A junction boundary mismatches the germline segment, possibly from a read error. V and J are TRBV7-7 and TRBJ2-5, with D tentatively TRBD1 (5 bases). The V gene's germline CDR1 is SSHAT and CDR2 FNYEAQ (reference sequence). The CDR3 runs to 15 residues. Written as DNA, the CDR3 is TGTGCTAGCAGCCTAATAGGGAACAGGCTGGAGACCCAGTACTTC. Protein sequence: CASSLIGNRLETQYF.

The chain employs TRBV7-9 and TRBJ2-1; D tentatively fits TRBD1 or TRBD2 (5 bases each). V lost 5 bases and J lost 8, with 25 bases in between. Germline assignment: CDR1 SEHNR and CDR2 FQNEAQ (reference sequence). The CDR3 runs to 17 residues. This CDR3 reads CASSDQGWAGSSDEQFF. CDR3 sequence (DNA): TGTGCCAGCAGCGATCAGGGTTGGGCGGGCTCGAGCGATGAGCAGTTCTTC.

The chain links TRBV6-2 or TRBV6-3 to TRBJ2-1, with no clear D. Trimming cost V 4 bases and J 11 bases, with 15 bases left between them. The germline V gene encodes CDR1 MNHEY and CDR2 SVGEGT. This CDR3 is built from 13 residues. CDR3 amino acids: CASSSIDGLKQFF. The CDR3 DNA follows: TGTGCCAGCAGTTCCATTGACGGATTGAAGCAGTTCTTC.

CDR3 protein: CASSSGTGGYGYTF. The CDR3 DNA reads as TGCGCCAGCAGCTCCGGGACAGGGGGTTATGGCTACACCTTC. The V gene is TRBV5-1, the J gene TRBJ1-2; 11 nucleotides align to TRBD1. V dropped 3 bases and J dropped 5; count of bases not matched to a gene: 3. The CDR3 is 14 residues long. Per germline, CDR1 SGHRS and CDR2 YFSETQ. The full variable domain, completed using reference TRBV5-1 and TRBJ1-2, is KAGVTQTPRYLIKTRGQQVTLSCSPISGHRSVSWYQQTPGQGLQFLFEYFSETQRNKGNFPGRFSGRQFSNSRSEMNVSTLELGDSALYLCASSSGTGGYGYTFGSGTRLTVV.

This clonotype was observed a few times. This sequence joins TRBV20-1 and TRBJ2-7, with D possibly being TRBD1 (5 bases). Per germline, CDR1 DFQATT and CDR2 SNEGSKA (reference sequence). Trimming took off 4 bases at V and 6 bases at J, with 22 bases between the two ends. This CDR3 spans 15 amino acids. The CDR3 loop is CSANDPGPAFSEQYF. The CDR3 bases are TGCAGTGCTAACGACCCAGGGCCAGCTTTCTCCGAGCAGTACTTC.

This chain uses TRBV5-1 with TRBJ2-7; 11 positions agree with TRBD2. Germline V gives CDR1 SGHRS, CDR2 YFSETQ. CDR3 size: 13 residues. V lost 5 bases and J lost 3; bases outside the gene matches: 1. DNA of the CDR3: TGCGCCAGCAGGGGACTAGCGGTCTACGAGCAGTACTTC. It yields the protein CASRGLAVYEQYF.

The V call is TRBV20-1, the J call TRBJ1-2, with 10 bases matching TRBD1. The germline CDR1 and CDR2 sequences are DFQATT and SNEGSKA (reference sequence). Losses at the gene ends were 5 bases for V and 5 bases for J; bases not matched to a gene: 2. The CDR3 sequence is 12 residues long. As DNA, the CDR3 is TGCAGTGCTTTGGGACAGGGGTATGGCTACACCTTC. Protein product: CSALGQGYGYTF.

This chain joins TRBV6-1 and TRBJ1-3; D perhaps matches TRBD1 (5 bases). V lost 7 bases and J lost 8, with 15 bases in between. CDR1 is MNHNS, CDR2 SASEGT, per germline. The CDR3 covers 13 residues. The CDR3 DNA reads TGTGCCAGCACCTCAGGGTTGAGACACACCATATATTTT. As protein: CASTSGLRHTIYF.

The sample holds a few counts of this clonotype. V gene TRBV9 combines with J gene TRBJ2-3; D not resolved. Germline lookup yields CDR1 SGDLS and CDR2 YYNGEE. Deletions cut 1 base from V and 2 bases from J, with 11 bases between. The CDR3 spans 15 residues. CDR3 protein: CASSVTEALTDTQYF. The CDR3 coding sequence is TGTGCCAGCAGCGTAACCGAGGCCCTCACAGATACGCAGTATTTT. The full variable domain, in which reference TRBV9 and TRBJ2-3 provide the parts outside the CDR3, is DSGVTQTPKHLITATGQRVTLRCSPRSGDLSVYWYQQSLDQGLQFLIQYYNGEERAKGNILERFSAQQFPDLHSELNLSSLELGDSALYFCASSVTEALTDTQYFGPGTRLTVL.

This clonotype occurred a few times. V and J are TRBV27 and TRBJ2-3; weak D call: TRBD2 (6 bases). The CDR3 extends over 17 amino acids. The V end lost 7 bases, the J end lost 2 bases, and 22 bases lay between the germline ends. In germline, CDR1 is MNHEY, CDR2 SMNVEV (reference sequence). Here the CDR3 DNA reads TGTGCCAGCAAATTGGGTCATAGCGGACTAACCACAGATACGCAGTATTTT. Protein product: CASKLGHSGLTTDTQYF.

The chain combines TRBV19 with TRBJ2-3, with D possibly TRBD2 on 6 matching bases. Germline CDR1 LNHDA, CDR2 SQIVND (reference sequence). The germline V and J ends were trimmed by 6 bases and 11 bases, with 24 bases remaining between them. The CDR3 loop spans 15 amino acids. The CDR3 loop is CASRGQWLTFGGQYF. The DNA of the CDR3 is TGTGCCAGTAGAGGACAATGGCTCACCTTCGGGGGGCAGTATTTT.

CDR3 nucleotide sequence: TGTGCCAGCAGCTTACATAGCGGGAGGGTTGAGCAGTTCTTC. This codes for CASSLHSGRVEQFF. The chain joins TRBV7-2 to TRBJ2-1, with 11 nucleotides matching TRBD2. J was trimmed by 9 bases and V by 2 bases; bases with no gene match: 3. CDR3 size: 14 residues. Germline V gene lookup returns CDR1 SGHTA and CDR2 FQGNSA.

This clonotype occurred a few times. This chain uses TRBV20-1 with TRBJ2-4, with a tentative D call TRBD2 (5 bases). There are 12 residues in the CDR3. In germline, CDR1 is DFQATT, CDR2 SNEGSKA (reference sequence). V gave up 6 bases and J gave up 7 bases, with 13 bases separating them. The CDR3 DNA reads TGCAGTGCCCCTGAAGGGAGCAACATTCAGTACTTC. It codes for CSAPEGSNIQYF.

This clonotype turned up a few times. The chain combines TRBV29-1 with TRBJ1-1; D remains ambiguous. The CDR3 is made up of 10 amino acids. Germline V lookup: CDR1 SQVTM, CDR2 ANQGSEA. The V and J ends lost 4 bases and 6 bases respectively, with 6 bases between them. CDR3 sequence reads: CSVASPEAFF. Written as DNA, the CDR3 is TGCAGCGTTGCTTCTCCTGAAGCTTTCTTT.

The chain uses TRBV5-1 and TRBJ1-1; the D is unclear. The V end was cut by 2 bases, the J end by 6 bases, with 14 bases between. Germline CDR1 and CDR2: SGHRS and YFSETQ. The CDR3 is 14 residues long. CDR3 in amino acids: CASSFLSADAEAFF. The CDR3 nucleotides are TGCGCCAGCAGCTTCTTGTCGGCGGACGCTGAAGCTTTCTTT.

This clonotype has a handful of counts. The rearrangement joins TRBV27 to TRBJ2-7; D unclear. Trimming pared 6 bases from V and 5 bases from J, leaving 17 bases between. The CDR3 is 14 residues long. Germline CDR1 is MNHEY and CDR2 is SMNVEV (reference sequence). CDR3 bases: TGTGCCAGCAGAGTGGGTGGGAACGCCAACGAGCAGTACTTC. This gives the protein CASRVGGNANEQYF.

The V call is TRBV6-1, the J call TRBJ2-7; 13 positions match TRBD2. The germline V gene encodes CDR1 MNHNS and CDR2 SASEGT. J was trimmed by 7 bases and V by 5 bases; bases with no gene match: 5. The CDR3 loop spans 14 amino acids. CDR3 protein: CASSRTSGSREQYF. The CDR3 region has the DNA TGTGCCAGCAGTCGGACTAGCGGGAGTAGGGAGCAGTACTTC.

The CDR3 nucleotides are TGTGCCAGCAGCCAAGGCTATGCCACTGAGCAGTTCTTC. This codes for CASSQGYATEQFF. V is TRBV4-2 and J is TRBJ2-1; D unresolved. CDR1 is LGHNA, CDR2 YNFKEQ, per germline. The CDR3 is 13 amino acids. V lost 1 base to trimming and J lost 9 bases, with 10 bases between them.

The CDR3 is CASSERGRVFHRSRDTQYF. The CDR3, as DNA: TGCGCCAGCAGTGAGAGGGGCCGGGTGTTTCACCGCAGTCGAGATACGCAGTATTTT. This chain uses TRBV10-2 with TRBJ2-3; weak D call: TRBD1 (5 bases). The length of the CDR3 is 19 residues. V shed 2 bases and J shed 5 bases, with 26 bases lying between them. Per germline, CDR1 WSHSY and CDR2 SAAADI.

The CDR3 loop is CSVEDFRVRTDTQYF. The CDR3 nucleotides read TGCAGCGTTGAAGATTTTAGGGTCCGCACAGATACGCAGTATTTT. The rearrangement uses TRBV29-1 and TRBJ2-3; D not certain. CDR1 is SQVTM, CDR2 ANQGSEA, per germline. Trimming stripped 0 bases from V and 1 base from J, with 11 bases between. The CDR3 loop spans 15 amino acids.

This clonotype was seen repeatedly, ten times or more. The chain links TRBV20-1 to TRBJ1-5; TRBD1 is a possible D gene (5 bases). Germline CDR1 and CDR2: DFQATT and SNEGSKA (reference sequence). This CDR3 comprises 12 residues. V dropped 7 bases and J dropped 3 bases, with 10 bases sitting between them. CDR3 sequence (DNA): TGCAGTGTTAGGGGATCCAATCAGCCCCAGCATTTT. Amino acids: CSVRGSNQPQHF.

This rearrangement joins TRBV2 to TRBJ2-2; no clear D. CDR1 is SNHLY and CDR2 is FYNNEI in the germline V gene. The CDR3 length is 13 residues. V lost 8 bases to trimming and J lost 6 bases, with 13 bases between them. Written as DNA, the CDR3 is TGTGCCAGCGCCGTATTAAGTCCCGGGGAGCTGTTTTTT. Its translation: CASAVLSPGELFF.

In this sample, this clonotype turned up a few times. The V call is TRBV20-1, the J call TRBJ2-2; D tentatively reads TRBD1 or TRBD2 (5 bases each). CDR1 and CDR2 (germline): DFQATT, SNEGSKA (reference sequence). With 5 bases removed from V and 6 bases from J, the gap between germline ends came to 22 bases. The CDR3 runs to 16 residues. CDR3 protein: CSAERRDGVKAGELFF. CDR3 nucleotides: TGCAGTGCTGAGCGACGGGACGGGGTCAAGGCCGGGGAGCTGTTTTTT.

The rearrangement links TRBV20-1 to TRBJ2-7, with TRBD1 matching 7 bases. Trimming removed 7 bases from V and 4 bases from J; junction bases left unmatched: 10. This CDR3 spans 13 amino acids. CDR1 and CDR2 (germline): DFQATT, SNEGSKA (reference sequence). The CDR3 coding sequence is TGCAGTGTCCCCCGACAGGGCAAGTACGAGCAGTACTTC. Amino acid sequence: CSVPRQGKYEQYF.

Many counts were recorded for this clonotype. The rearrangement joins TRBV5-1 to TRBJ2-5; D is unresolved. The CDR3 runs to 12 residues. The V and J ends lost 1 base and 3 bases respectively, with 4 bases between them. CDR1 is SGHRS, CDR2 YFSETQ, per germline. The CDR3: CASSLQEETQYF. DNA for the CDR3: TGCGCCAGCAGCTTGCAGGAAGAGACCCAGTACTTC. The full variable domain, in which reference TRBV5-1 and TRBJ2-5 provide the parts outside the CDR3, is KAGVTQTPRYLIKTRGQQVTLSCSPISGHRSVSWYQQTPGQGLQFLFEYFSETQRNKGNFPGRFSGRQFSNSRSEMNVSTLELGDSALYLCASSLQEETQYFGPGTRLLVL.

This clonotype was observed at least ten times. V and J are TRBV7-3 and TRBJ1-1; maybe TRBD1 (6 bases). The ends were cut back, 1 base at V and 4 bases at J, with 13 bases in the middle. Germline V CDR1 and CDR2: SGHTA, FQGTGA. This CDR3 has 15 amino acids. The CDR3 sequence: CASSLIGGAGTEAFF. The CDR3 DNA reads TGTGCCAGCAGCTTAATTGGGGGGGCTGGCACTGAAGCTTTCTTT.

The CDR3 here is CASSVGTSGGVQGEQFF. In DNA, the CDR3 is TGTGCCAGCAGCGTAGGGACTAGCGGGGGAGTACAGGGTGAGCAGTTCTTC. The chain couples TRBV9 to TRBJ2-1; 13 positions agree with TRBD2. The CDR3 contains 17 residues. With V trimmed by 0 bases and J by 9 bases, 9 bases remained unmatched. Germline V gene lookup returns CDR1 SGDLS and CDR2 YYNGEE.